This TCR beta chain was observed in a study of T-cell reconstitution after alpha-beta-depleted transplantation in children. Overall study findings and caveats: For some patients, TCRbeta diversity was high at day 60 because of recipient T cells and thymic progenitors that survived. Reported findings indicate that, about two months after transplant, alpha-beta T cells came from several hundred expanded clones, which were derived from non-depleted graft cells.

This clonotype was seen a handful of times. Its antigen remains unidentified. TCRbeta library construction was performed incorporating unique molecular identifiers. TCRdb independently ran MiXCR on the PCR reads; one entry per CDR3 protein. The sample lists some 95,000 distinct CDR3 sequences, more than 20% occurring once. Germline assignment: CDR1 LGHNA and CDR2 YSLEER. The CDR3 consists of 15 residues. The V end was cut by 2 bases, the J end by 7 bases, with 15 bases between. The clonotype comes from a boy under 10 years old with acute lymphoblastic leukemia, due to receive a stem cell transplant. Sequencing used PBMCs, obtained before TCRalphabeta/CD19-depleted stem cell transplant. The chain carries TRBV4-3 and TRBJ2-1, with D tentatively TRBD2 (6 bases). CDR3 sequence: CASSQYTTRTNEQFF. CDR3 bases: TGCGCCAGCAGCCAATACACGACTAGGACGAATGAGCAGTTCTTC.